This T cell receptor beta chain was recovered during a study of blood T cell repertoires in COVID-19 (dated by TCRdb to 2019 to 2021). Describing the broader study: Samples covering the acute and convalescent phases of COVID-19 were provided by collaborators in the United States, Italy and Spain. A de-identified subject ID, COVID-19 status, age in years and sex were almost always included in the sample metadata. The samples were drawn from two sources: the first 160 participants of the ongoing ImmuneRACE study, and fewer than 1,500 subjects contributed by 6 global collaborators. HLA class I and class II types, where available, came from metadata supplied by the sample provider rather than from assay-based typing. The repertoires were released in a freely available public database intended as a resource for research on the immune response to SARS-CoV-2. The material from the prospective study consisted of cDNA or gDNA derived from T cells, B-cell-depleted T cells, or PBMCs. The dataset comprised deeply sampled blood TCRbeta repertoires from subjects exposed to, actively infected with, or recovered from COVID-19. The study at large found these results: How much clinical and demographic metadata was included differed by source and by participant, and the metadata was provided uncurated.

TCRbeta CDR3 regions were amplified from genomic DNA by means of the immunoSEQ Assay, a bias-controlled multiplex PCR. The paper's processing steps were these. Nucleated cell counts per sample were estimated from amplification of reference gene primers within the assay. Sequence reads were collapsed and filtered to measure the absolute abundance of every unique TCRbeta CDR3 rearrangement. For each sample, productive Simpson clonality was calculated as the square root of Simpson's diversity index over productive rearrangements. TCRdb re-hosts the immuneACCESS table, in-frame sequences only. Its copies lack some clones; in the studies checked, an unresolved V gene accounts for under half of them, and the cause for the rest is not known. That table is the source of V, J and clone size, and D and trimming were worked out from the DNA. The sample table lists approximately 260,000 clones, around 81% of them with a count of one. Jointly, the top ten make up roughly 3.1% of the sample.

As to this clone: The antigen it binds to is not known. No quality values exist for individual bases; no much larger clone is one base distant.

Participants in the prospective study were aged about 18 to 90 years, lived in under 30 United States geographic areas, and enrolled through a virtual design. In the prospective study, participants were assigned to cohorts based on the clinical history participants reported in a screening survey and a study questionnaire. Recovered participants in ImmuneRACE Cohort 3 were defined by two consecutive negative NP/OP PCR tests, clearance by a healthcare professional, or resolution of symptoms. Mobile phlebotomists in the prospective study collected whole blood, serum and a nasopharyngeal or oropharyngeal swab from every participant. Participants in the prospective study had the option to provide additional blood draws and questionnaires over a 2-month period. Before DNA extraction, blood samples from the prospective study were shipped at room temperature or frozen. V gives up 6 bases and J gives up 1 base, and the segment between their germline ends measures 7 bases. Inclusive of the bounding cysteine and phenylalanine, the CDR3 is 12 residues long. Kept here is only the CDR3 DNA, which spans 36 bases and is read in frame from base 1.

The rearrangement joined TRBV12-3 or TRBV12-4 to TRBJ2-7; a tentative D call is TRBD1 (6 bases match). Sequenced sample: PBMCs or T cells enriched from blood (not recorded which). The source of this sequence is a man between 45 and 60 years old who had recovered from COVID-19. The CDR3 reads as follows: CASRDRSYEQYF. The DNA is as follows: TGTGCCAGCAGGGACAGATCCTACGAGCAGTACTTC.